This TCR beta chain was sequenced in a study of T cells in Graves' hyperthyroidism and ophthalmopathy. Authors of the study amplified TCR beta CDR3 regions from RNA transcripts. RT-PCR in the first round (using the HTBI primer set) targeted the TCR CDR3. MiXCR was run by TCRdb on the multiplex PCR reads, yielding one entry per CDR3 protein. Of approximately 560,000 distinct CDR3 sequences in the sample, under 60% are singletons; the top ten hold 8.2%. Per germline, CDR1 ENHRY and CDR2 SYGVKD. The CDR3 runs to 11 residues. V lost 3 bases, J lost 6 bases, and 5 bases lay in between. The TCR comes from a woman between 18 and 30 years old with Graves' hyperthyroidism. Sequenced: peripheral blood or thyroid tissue (not recorded which). The chain is built from TRBV10-3 and TRBJ1-2, with D uncertain. The CDR3 DNA is TGTGCCATCAGTGAATTGGATGGCTACACCTTC. Translating gives CAISELDGYTF.